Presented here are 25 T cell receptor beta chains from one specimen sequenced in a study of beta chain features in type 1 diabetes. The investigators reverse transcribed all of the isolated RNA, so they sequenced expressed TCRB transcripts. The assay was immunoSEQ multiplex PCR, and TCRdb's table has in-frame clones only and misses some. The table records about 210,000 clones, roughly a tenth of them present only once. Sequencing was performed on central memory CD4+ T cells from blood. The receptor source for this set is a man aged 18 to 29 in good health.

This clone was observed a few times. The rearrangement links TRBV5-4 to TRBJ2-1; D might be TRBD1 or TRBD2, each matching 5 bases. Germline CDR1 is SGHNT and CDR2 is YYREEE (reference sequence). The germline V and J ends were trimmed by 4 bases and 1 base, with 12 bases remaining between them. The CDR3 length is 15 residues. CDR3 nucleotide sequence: TGTGCCAGCAGCACGAATGGGGGATCCTACAATGAGCAGTTCTTC. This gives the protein CASSTNGGSYNEQFF.

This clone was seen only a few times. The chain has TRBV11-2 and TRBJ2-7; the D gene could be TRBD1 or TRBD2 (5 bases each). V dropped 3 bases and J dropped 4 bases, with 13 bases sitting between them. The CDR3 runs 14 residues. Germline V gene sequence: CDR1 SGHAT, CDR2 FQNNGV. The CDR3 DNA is TGTGCCAGCAGCTTTCCAGGGACCCTTTACGAGCAGTACTTC. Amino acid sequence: CASSFPGTLYEQYF.

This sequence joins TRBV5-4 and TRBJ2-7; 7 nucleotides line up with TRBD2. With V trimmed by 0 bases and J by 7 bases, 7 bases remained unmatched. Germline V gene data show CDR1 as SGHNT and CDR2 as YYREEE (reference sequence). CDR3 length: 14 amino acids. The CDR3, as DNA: TGTGCCAGCAGCTTGGAAAGCGGGAAGAGAGAGCAGTACTTC. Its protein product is CASSLESGKREQYF.

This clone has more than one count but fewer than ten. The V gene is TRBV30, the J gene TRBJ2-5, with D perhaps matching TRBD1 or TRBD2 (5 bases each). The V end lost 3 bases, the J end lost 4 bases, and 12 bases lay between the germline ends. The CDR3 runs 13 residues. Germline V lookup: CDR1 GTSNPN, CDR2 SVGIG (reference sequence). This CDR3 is CAWSMGRIETQYF. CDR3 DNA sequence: TGTGCCTGGAGCATGGGACGGATAGAGACCCAGTACTTC. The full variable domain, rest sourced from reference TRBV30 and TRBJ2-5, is SQTIHQWPATLVQPVGSPLSLECTVEGTSNPNLYWYRQAAGRGLQLLFYSVGIGQISSEVPQNLSASRPQDRQFILSSKKLLLSDSGFYLCAWSMGRIETQYFGPGTRLLVL.

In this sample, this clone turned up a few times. CDR3 amino acids: CAWSVGRETETQYF. The CDR3 bases are TGTGCCTGGAGTGTGGGGCGGGAGACGGAGACCCAGTACTTC. The chain joins TRBV30 to TRBJ2-5, with 7 bases that match TRBD2. The CDR3 runs to 14 residues. Per the germline V gene, CDR1 is GTSNPN and CDR2 is SVGIG (reference sequence). V lost 0 bases to trimming and J lost 5 bases; unmatched junction nucleotides: 6.

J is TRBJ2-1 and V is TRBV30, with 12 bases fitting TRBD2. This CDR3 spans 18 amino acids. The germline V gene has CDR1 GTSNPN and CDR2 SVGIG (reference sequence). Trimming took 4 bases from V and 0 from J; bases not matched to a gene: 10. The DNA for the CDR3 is TGTGCCTGGAACAAGGGGACTAGCGGGTTTACCTCCTACAATGAGCAGTTCTTC. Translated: CAWNKGTSGFTSYNEQFF.

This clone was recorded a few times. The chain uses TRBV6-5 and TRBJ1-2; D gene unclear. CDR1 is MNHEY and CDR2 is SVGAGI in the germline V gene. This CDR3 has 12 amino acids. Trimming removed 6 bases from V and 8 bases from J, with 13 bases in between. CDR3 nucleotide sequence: TGTGCCAGCAGCCGCCGGGGAAAGGGCTACACCTTC. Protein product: CASSRRGKGYTF.

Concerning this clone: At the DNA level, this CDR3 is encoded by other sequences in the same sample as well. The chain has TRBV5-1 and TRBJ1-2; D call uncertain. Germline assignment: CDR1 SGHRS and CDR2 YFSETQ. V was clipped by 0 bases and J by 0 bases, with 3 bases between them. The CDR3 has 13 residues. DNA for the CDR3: TGCGCCAGCAGCTTGGCCGCTAACTATGGCTACACCTTC. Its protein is CASSLAANYGYTF. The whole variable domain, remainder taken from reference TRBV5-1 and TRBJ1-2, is KAGVTQTPRYLIKTRGQQVTLSCSPISGHRSVSWYQQTPGQGLQFLFEYFSETQRNKGNFPGRFSGRQFSNSRSEMNVSTLELGDSALYLCASSLAANYGYTFGSGTRLTVV.

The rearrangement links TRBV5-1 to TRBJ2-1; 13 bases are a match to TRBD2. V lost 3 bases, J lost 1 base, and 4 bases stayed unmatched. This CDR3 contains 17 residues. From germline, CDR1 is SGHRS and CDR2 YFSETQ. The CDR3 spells CASSWGLAGNSYNEQFF. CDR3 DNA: TGCGCCAGCAGCTGGGGACTAGCGGGAAATTCCTACAATGAGCAGTTCTTC. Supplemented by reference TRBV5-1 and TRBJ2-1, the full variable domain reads KAGVTQTPRYLIKTRGQQVTLSCSPISGHRSVSWYQQTPGQGLQFLFEYFSETQRNKGNFPGRFSGRQFSNSRSEMNVSTLELGDSALYLCASSWGLAGNSYNEQFFGPGTRLTVL.

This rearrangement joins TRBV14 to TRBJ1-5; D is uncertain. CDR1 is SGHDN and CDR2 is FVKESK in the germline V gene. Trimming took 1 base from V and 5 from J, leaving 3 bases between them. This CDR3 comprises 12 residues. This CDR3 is CASSQGYQPQHF. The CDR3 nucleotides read TGTGCCAGCAGCCAAGGGTATCAGCCCCAGCATTTT.

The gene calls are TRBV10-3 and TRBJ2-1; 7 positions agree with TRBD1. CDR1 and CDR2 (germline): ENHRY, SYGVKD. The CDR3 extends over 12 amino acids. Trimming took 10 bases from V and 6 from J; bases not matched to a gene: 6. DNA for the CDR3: TGTGCCACAACAGGGGCCGGCAATGAGCAGTTCTTC. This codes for CATTGAGNEQFF.

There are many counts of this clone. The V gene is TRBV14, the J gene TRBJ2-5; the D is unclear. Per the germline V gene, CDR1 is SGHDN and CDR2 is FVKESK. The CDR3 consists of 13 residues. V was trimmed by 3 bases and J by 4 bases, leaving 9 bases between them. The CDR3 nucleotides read TGTGCCAGCAGCCAGAATCTTCGAGAGACCCAGTACTTC. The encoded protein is CASSQNLRETQYF. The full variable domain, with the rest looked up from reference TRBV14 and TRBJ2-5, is EAGVTQFPSHSVIEKGQTVTLRCDPISGHDNLYWYRRVMGKEIKFLLHFVKESKQDESGMPNNRFLAERTGGTYSTLKVQPAELEDSGVYFCASSQNLRETQYFGPGTRLLVL.

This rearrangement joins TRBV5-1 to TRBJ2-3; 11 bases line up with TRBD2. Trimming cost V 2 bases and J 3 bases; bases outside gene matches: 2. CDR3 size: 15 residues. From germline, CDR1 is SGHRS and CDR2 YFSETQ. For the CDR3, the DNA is TGCGCCAGCAGCTTACTAGCGGGAGTGACAGATACGCAGTATTTT. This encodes CASSLLAGVTDTQYF. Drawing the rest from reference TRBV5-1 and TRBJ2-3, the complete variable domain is KAGVTQTPRYLIKTRGQQVTLSCSPISGHRSVSWYQQTPGQGLQFLFEYFSETQRNKGNFPGRFSGRQFSNSRSEMNVSTLELGDSALYLCASSLLAGVTDTQYFGPGTRLTVL.

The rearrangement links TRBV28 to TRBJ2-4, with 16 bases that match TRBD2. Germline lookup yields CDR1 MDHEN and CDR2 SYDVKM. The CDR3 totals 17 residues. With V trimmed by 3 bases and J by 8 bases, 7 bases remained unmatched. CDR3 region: CASSLTGTSGRAYIQYF. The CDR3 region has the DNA TGTGCCAGCAGTTTGACCGGGACTAGCGGGAGGGCGTACATTCAGTACTTC.

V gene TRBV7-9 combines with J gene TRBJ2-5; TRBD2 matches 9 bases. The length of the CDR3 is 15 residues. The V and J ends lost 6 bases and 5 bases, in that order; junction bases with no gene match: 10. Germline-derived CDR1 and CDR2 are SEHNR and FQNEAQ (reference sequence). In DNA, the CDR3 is TGTGCCAGCAGTTCCCCAGCGGGAGGACACGAGACCCAGTACTTC. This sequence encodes CASSSPAGGHETQYF.

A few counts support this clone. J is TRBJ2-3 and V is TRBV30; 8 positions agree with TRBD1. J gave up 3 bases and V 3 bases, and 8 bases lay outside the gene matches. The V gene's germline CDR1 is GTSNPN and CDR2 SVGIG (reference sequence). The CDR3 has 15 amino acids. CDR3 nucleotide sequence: TGTGCCTGGAGAAGCGTTCAGGGGGCAACAGATACGCAGTATTTT. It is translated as CAWRSVQGATDTQYF. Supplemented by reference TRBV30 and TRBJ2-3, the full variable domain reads SQTIHQWPATLVQPVGSPLSLECTVEGTSNPNLYWYRQAAGRGLQLLFYSVGIGQISSEVPQNLSASRPQDRQFILSSKKLLLSDSGFYLCAWRSVQGATDTQYFGPGTRLTVL.

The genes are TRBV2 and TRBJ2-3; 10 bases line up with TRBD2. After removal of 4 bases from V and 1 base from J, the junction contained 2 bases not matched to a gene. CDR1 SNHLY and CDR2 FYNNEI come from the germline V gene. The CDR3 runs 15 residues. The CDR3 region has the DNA TGTGCCAGCAGTGGAGCGGGAGGGGGCACAGATACGCAGTATTTT. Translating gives CASSGAGGGTDTQYF. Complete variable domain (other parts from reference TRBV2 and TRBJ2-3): EPEVTQTPSHQVTQMGQEVILRCVPISNHLYFYWYRQILGQKVEFLVSFYNNEISEKSEIFDDQFSVERPDGSNFTLKIRSTKLEDSAMYFCASSGAGGGTDTQYFGPGTRLTVL.

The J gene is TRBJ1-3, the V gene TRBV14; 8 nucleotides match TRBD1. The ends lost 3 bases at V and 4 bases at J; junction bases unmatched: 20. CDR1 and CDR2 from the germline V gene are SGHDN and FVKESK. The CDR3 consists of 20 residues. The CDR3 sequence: CASSHEVGRGPPGPGNTIYF. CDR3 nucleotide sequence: TGTGCCAGCAGCCATGAAGTGGGCAGGGGGCCTCCCGGGCCGGGAAACACCATATATTTT.

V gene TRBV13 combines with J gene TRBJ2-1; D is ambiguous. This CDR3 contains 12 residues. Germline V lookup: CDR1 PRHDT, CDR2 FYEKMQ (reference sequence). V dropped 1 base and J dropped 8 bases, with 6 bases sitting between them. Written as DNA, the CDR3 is TGTGCCAGCAGCTTAGTTGGATATGAGCAGTTCTTC. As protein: CASSLVGYEQFF.

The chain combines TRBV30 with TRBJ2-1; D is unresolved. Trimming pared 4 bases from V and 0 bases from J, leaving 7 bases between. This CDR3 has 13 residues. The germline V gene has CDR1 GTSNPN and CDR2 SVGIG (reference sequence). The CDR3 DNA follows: TGTGCCTGGAACCCGAGCTCCTACAATGAGCAGTTCTTC. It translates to CAWNPSSYNEQFF.

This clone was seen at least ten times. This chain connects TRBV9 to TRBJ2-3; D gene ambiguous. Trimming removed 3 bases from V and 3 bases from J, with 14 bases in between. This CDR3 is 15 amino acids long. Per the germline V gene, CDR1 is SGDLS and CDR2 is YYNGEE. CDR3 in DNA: TGTGCCAGCAGCGACGGTAGCTGGCGAACAGATACGCAGTATTTT. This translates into CASSDGSWRTDTQYF.

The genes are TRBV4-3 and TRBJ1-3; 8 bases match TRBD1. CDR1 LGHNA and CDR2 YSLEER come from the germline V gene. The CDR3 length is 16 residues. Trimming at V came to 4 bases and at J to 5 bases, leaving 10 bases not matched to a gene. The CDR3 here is CASSPGQATYRNTIYF. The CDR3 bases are TGCGCCAGCAGCCCGGGACAGGCCACTTATAGAAACACCATATATTTT.

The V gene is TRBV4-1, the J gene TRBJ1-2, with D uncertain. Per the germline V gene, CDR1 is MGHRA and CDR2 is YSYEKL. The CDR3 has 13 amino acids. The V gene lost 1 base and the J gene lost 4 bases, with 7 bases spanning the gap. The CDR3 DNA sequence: TGCGCCAGCAGCCAAGCAGGTGCCTATGGCTACACCTTC. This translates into CASSQAGAYGYTF.

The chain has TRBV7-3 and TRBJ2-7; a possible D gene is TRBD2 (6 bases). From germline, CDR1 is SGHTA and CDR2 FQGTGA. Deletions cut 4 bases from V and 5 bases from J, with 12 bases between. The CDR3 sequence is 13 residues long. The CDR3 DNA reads TGTGCCAGCAGCTCCGGGAGAACCAACGAGCAGTACTTC. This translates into CASSSGRTNEQYF.

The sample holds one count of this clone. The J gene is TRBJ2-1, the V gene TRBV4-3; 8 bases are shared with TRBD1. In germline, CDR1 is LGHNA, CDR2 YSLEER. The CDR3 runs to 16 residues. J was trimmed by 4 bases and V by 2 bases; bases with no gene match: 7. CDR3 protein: CASSQLLGTGYNEQFF. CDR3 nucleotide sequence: TGCGCCAGCAGCCAACTTCTCGGGACAGGTTACAATGAGCAGTTCTTC.